The 18 T cell receptor beta chains below all came from one sample that was sequenced in a study of blood T cell repertoires in COVID-19. The data were produced by immunoSEQ multiplex PCR, yet TCRdb's version contains in-frame clones alone and is incomplete. The repertoire holds over 200,000 clones, over 80% seen once, with 10% in the top ten. The specimen sequenced was PBMCs or T cells enriched from blood (not recorded which). These receptors were collected from a man aged 18 to 29 with acute COVID-19.

This clone was seen only a few times. V usage is TRBV7-9 and J usage is TRBJ1-5; the D is unclear. The V gene lost 5 bases and the J gene lost 0 bases, with 20 bases spanning the gap. CDR3 size: 18 residues. Germline-derived CDR1 and CDR2 are SEHNR and FQNEAQ (reference sequence). CDR3 sequence: CASSSVPGSGNSNQPQHF. The CDR3 DNA reads TGTGCCAGCAGCAGCGTTCCGGGTTCGGGAAATAGCAATCAGCCCCAGCATTTT.

The genes are TRBV28 and TRBJ2-5; tentative D call: TRBD2 (6 bases). This CDR3 has 14 residues. Germline values: CDR1 MDHEN, CDR2 SYDVKM. Trimming left V 1 base short and J 2 bases short, with 8 bases between. Here the CDR3 reads CASSLYGGQETQYF. The CDR3 bases are TGTGCCAGCAGTTTATATGGGGGGCAAGAGACCCAGTACTTC.

The CDR3, as DNA: TGCGCCAGCAGCTTGGTGGGGAGGCTAGCGGGAGTTGAGACCCAGTACTTC. It translates to CASSLVGRLAGVETQYF. This chain connects TRBV5-1 to TRBJ2-5; 10 bases agree with TRBD2. This CDR3 is built from 17 residues. CDR1 is SGHRS and CDR2 is YFSETQ in the germline V gene. V lost 0 bases to trimming and J lost 5 bases; unmatched junction nucleotides: 10.

A note on this clone: Other DNA sequences of this sample code for an identical CDR3. The V and J genes are TRBV12-3 or TRBV12-4 and TRBJ2-5; D not resolved. The germline V and J ends were trimmed by 5 bases and 5 bases, with 9 bases remaining between them. The CDR3 totals 12 residues. The CDR3 reads CASSPRVETQYF. CDR3 coding DNA: TGTGCCAGCAGTCCACGAGTTGAGACCCAGTACTTC.

The rearrangement joins TRBV10-3 to TRBJ1-2, with 8 bases identical to TRBD1. CDR1 is ENHRY and CDR2 is SYGVKD in the germline V gene. V lost 11 bases and J lost 2; bases outside the gene matches: 10. The CDR3 has 14 amino acids. The CDR3 DNA reads TGTGCCTCCAATGAGGGACAGGCAAACTATGGCTACACCTTC. Translating gives CASNEGQANYGYTF.

The chain joins TRBV3-1 (or the pseudogene TRBV3-2) to TRBJ1-6, with 7 bases aligning to TRBD1. Germline loops: CDR1 LGHDT, CDR2 YNNKEL (reference sequence). This CDR3 has 12 residues. V lost 5 bases, J lost 11 bases, and 3 bases stayed unmatched. The CDR3 sequence is CASSSRGAPLHF. In DNA, the CDR3 is TGTGCCAGCAGCTCCAGGGGGGCACCCCTCCACTTT.

This sequence joins TRBV18 and TRBJ2-1; 12 nucleotides match TRBD2. V shed 5 bases, J shed 1 base, and the junction held 3 bases outside the gene matches. Looked up from germline, CDR1 is KGHSH and CDR2 is LQKENI. The CDR3 extends over 16 amino acids. The CDR3 DNA reads TGTGCCAGCTCATCGACTAGCGGGAGTTCCTACAATGAGCAGTTCTTC. Translation: CASSSTSGSSYNEQFF.

The genes are TRBV13 and TRBJ1-1; 7 bases are a match to TRBD1. The germline gives CDR1 PRHDT, CDR2 FYEKMQ (reference sequence). CDR3 size: 15 residues. The ends lost 6 bases at V and 2 bases at J; junction bases unmatched: 9. The CDR3 is CASSSFDRDNTEAFF. For the CDR3, the DNA is TGTGCCAGCAGTTCATTCGACAGGGACAACACTGAAGCTTTCTTT.

The chain recombines TRBV7-9 with TRBJ1-2; maybe TRBD1 (6 bases). Between the trimmed V and J ends, which lost 1 base and 1 base, there was a span of 13 bases. Germline values: CDR1 SEHNR, CDR2 FQNEAQ (reference sequence). CDR3 length: 16 amino acids. The CDR3 region is CASSLVRQAFNYGYTF. CDR3 nucleotide sequence: TGTGCCAGCAGCTTAGTTCGACAGGCCTTTAACTATGGCTACACCTTC.

The gene calls are TRBV14 and TRBJ2-1; 11 bases are shared with TRBD2. Germline values: CDR1 SGHDN, CDR2 FVKESK. The CDR3 contains 15 residues. The V segment lost 1 base and the J segment 7 bases; nucleotides outside the gene matches: 3. CDR3 in amino acids: CASSQVAGGPNEQFF. In DNA form, the CDR3 reads TGTGCCAGCAGCCAAGTAGCGGGAGGGCCGAATGAGCAGTTCTTC.

V and J are TRBV30 and TRBJ1-1; the D gene is possibly TRBD1 (5 bases). The V end lost 8 bases, the J end lost 4 bases, and 20 bases lay between the germline ends. Germline values: CDR1 GTSNPN, CDR2 SVGIG (reference sequence). The CDR3 covers 14 residues. The CDR3 region is CAQRRGNSGTEAFF. The CDR3 region has the DNA TGTGCCCAGAGAAGGGGAAACTCGGGCACTGAAGCTTTCTTT.

The rearrangement joins TRBV4-2 to TRBJ2-7, with D perhaps TRBD2 (6 bases). The V end was cut by 3 bases, the J end by 2 bases, with 14 bases between. The CDR3 is made up of 15 amino acids. CDR1 LGHNA and CDR2 YNFKEQ come from the germline V gene. The CDR3, as DNA: TGTGCCAGCAGCCATCCCGGGACTTCGGCCTACGAGCAGTACTTC. It codes for CASSHPGTSAYEQYF.

This clone turned up a few times. This chain links TRBV25-1 with TRBJ2-7; 11 nucleotides agree with TRBD1. CDR1 MGHDK and CDR2 SYGVNS come from the germline V gene. The junction had 4 bases not matched to a gene; V was cut back by 3 bases and J by 3 bases. The CDR3 runs to 15 residues. As DNA, the CDR3 is TGTGCCAGCAGTGAGGGACAGGGGGATGGCTACGAGCAGTACTTC. Its protein product is CASSEGQGDGYEQYF.

The chain recombines TRBV28 with TRBJ1-2; D remains unclear. The CDR3 loop spans 13 amino acids. The V gene's germline CDR1 is MDHEN and CDR2 SYDVKM. V was shortened by 2 bases and J by 4 bases, with 8 bases between the two germline ends. CDR3 amino acids: CASSLVQSYGYTF. The CDR3 coding sequence is TGTGCCAGCAGTTTAGTACAGAGCTATGGCTACACCTTC.

The CDR3 sequence: CASSHIREKETQYF. CDR3 DNA sequence: TGCGCCAGCAGCCATATCCGGGAAAAAGAGACCCAGTACTTC. J is TRBJ2-5 and V is TRBV4-1; weak D call: TRBD2 (5 bases). The CDR3 spans 14 residues. V shed 3 bases and J shed 3 bases, with 11 bases lying between them. Looked up from germline, CDR1 is MGHRA and CDR2 is YSYEKL.

The chain links TRBV30 to TRBJ1-2; no definite D call. V was cut by 3 bases and J by 12 bases, with 20 bases left in between. In germline, CDR1 is GTSNPN, CDR2 SVGIG (reference sequence). This CDR3 is 13 amino acids long. This CDR3 reads CAWRVSPGAPNTF. The CDR3 DNA reads TGTGCCTGGAGGGTCTCCCCGGGAGCCCCGAACACCTTC.

The genes are TRBV4-1 and TRBJ2-1, with 12 bases that match TRBD2. After removal of 1 base from V and 8 bases from J, the junction contained 6 bases not matched to a gene. This CDR3 is 16 amino acids long. From germline, CDR1 is MGHRA and CDR2 YSYEKL. The CDR3 bases are TGCGCCAGCAGCCAAGTACTAGCGGGAGGTTTGGATGAGCAGTTCTTC. Protein sequence: CASSQVLAGGLDEQFF.

The rearrangement links TRBV9 to TRBJ1-1; D is possibly TRBD1 (5 bases). CDR3 length: 16 residues. Germline V gene lookup returns CDR1 SGDLS and CDR2 YYNGEE. V dropped 4 bases and J dropped 3 bases, with 19 bases sitting between them. CDR3: CASSPRGPGGDTEAFF. The DNA for the CDR3 is TGTGCCAGCAGCCCTCGTGGGCCCGGGGGGGACACTGAAGCTTTCTTT.